In this sample, the clone carrying this T cell receptor (beta chain) turned up many times. The antigen is unknown. The data stem from a study of T cells after posttransplantation cyclophosphamide. Study results and caveats: Donor CD8+ memory clones often dominated recipient blood repertoires at later times.

This CDR3 contains 14 residues. The germline CDR1 and CDR2 sequences are MNHNS and SASEGT. V lost 4 bases to trimming and J lost 2 bases, with 11 bases between them. TCRdb's table, derived via immunoSEQ multiplex PCR, lists solely in-frame clones and lacks some. This record lists tens of thousands of clones, none seen once only, and the top ten clones contain about 2.2%. This sequence originates from a man between 40 and 49 years old in good health, CMV-negative, and a related stem cell transplant donor. Source material: PBMCs. This chain joins TRBV6-1 and TRBJ2-5, with a weak D call TRBD2 (6 bases). CDR3 in DNA: TGTGCCAGCAGTGGGCGACGGGGGCAAGAGACCCAGTACTTC. The encoded protein is CASSGRRGQETQYF.